The sequence of this TCR beta chain was determined in a study of T cell responses to AZD1222 COVID-19 vaccine. Clones were sequenced by immunoSEQ multiplex PCR, and TCRdb holds only the in-frame ones, with some missing. The profile shows tens of thousands of clones, 65% to 85% of them singletons. Germline lookup yields CDR1 MNHEY and CDR2 SVGEGT. Trimming cost V 2 bases and J 5 bases, with 7 bases left between them. The CDR3 is 13 amino acids. The specimen comprised peripheral blood, sampled on day 0 of AZD1222 vaccination. The TCR sequence derives from an adult in good health. The rearrangement uses TRBV6-2 or TRBV6-3 and TRBJ2-1; D is uncertain. The DNA for the CDR3 is TGTGCCAGCAGTTACGGCTGGGACAATGAGCAGTTCTTC. This sequence encodes CASSYGWDNEQFF.